This T cell receptor beta chain was profiled in a study of PD-1 blockade in mismatch repair-deficient tumors. Study in general: All were previously treated, progressing patients with around 12 mismatch repair-deficient cancer types.

All patients were mismatch repair deficient, assessed by either PCR or immunohistochemistry. TCR sequencing covered a few patients who responded to pembrolizumab. V lost 7 bases to trimming and J lost 6 bases, with 15 bases between them. CDR3 length: 13 residues. The V gene's germline CDR1 is SGHAT and CDR2 FQNNGV. Notes on the study in general: After pembrolizumab, tumor-resident clones rose rapidly, then generally contracted before radiologic responses.

The data were produced by immunoSEQ multiplex PCR, yet TCRdb's version contains in-frame clones alone and is incomplete. The table includes under 50,000 clones, roughly 80% detected once. This clone has just a few counts. The antigen remains unidentified. The genes are TRBV11-2 and TRBJ1-1; possible D gene TRBD1, 6 bases. This sequence was found in an adult with mismatch repair-deficient cancer. The sample consisted of peripheral blood, taken 4 weeks after starting pembrolizumab. CDR3 region: CASKTTGGAEAFF. The CDR3 coding sequence is TGTGCCAGCAAAACGACAGGAGGCGCTGAAGCTTTCTTT.